This entry features one TCR beta chain sequence. The entry originates in a study of shared clonotypes between healthy human individuals. In the CD4+ fraction, cells were divided into CD45RA+ naive and CD45RA-negative memory subsets. V lost 6 bases to trimming and J lost 3 bases, with 14 bases between them. The CDR3 extends over 15 amino acids. Germline V gene lookup returns CDR1 MNHEY and CDR2 SVGAGI. Assay used: immunoSEQ multiplex PCR; TCRdb lists only in-frame clones, some missing. The sample consists of around 990,000 clones, around three quarters of them appearing once. The chain carries TRBV6-5 and TRBJ2-2; TRBD2 is a possible D gene (5 bases). The sequenced sample consisted of memory CD4+ T cells from PBMCs. This sample's subset: CD45RA-negative fraction. The source is a man aged 18 to 29 in good health. Some clones in this sample may be carry-over from other donors' samples. CDR3 bases: TGTGCCAGCAGCCGGGGTCTGCCCGACACCGGGGAGCTGTTTTTT. This sequence encodes CASSRGLPDTGELFF.